This entry concerns a single TCR beta chain. What it binds is not known. This sample is part of a study of shared clonotypes between healthy human individuals. Study-wide results and caveats: Generally, naive subsets (rather than memory subsets) showed larger estimated richness.

At a deep level, the assay was run. In the original analysis: Filtering was not the same, since immunoSEQ gave junction-only sequences without quality scores. Profiling relied on immunoSEQ multiplex PCR, and the TCRdb table lists in-frame clones only, not all of them. V and J calls and clone size follow that table, whereas D and trimming were derived from the DNA. The sample shows roughly 2 million clones, about 95% of them seen only once. This CDR3 contains 15 residues. Germline V CDR1 and CDR2: SNHLY, FYNNEI. J lost 5 bases, V lost 7 bases, and 14 bases had no gene match. CD45RA-negative memory and CD45RA+ naive subsets were split from the CD4+ cells.

The receptor comes from a man aged 18-30 years in good health. The source material was naive CD4+ T cells sorted from blood. Subset indicated: CD45RA+ positively selected. This rearrangement joins TRBV2 to TRBJ2-7; TRBD1 aligns across 7 bases. In DNA form, the CDR3 reads TGTGCCAGCATCCCCGGCCGGACAGGTATCCACGAGCAGTACTTC. It is translated as CASIPGRTGIHEQYF. The whole variable domain, filled in from reference TRBV2 and TRBJ2-7, reads EPEVTQTPSHQVTQMGQEVILRCVPISNHLYFYWYRQILGQKVEFLVSFYNNEISEKSEIFDDQFSVERPDGSNFTLKIRSTKLEDSAMYFCASIPGRTGIHEQYFGPGTRLTVT.